This entry lists 6 T cell receptor beta chains sequenced from one sample in a study of T cell repertoires in cytomegalovirus infection. TCRdb passed the reads through MiXCR, listing each CDR3 protein once. Of some 920,000 distinct CDR3 sequences listed, about a third are singletons. No cognate antigen is known for these TCRs. The specimen was cultured CD8+ T cells from PBMCs, collected from culture after CMV antigen stimulation. Receptors originate from a human donor in good health (CMV status not recorded). Some clones in this sample may be carry-over from other donors' samples.

The chain couples TRBV7-9 to TRBJ2-5; D uncertain. The CDR3 covers 15 residues. V dropped 8 bases and J dropped 4 bases, with 20 bases sitting between them. Germline-derived CDR1 and CDR2 are SEHNR and FQNEAQ (reference sequence). The CDR3 DNA is TGTGCCAGCGGAGAGAGGACGCGGTTGGGAGAGACCCAGTACTTC. This translates into CASGERTRLGETQYF.

This clonotype was picked up a small number of times. The rearrangement links TRBV23-1 to TRBJ2-2; 7 bases match TRBD1. TRBV23-1 is an ORF, and what it does is uncertain. The V segment lost 2 bases and the J segment 14 bases; nucleotides outside the gene matches: 11. The CDR3 is 14 amino acids. This CDR3 is CASSQPLDRVELFF. The CDR3 DNA reads TGCGCCAGCAGTCAACCCCTCGACAGGGTGGAACTGTTTTTT.

CDR3 loop: CASSFRGLVHEQFF. The DNA of the CDR3 is TGTGCCAGCAGCTTCCGGGGACTTGTCCATGAGCAGTTCTTC. The rearrangement joins TRBV7-6 to TRBJ2-1; D possibly corresponds to TRBD2 (6 bases). CDR3 length: 14 residues. Deletions cut 3 bases from V and 8 bases from J, with 14 bases between. CDR1 and CDR2 (germline): SGHVS, FNYEAQ.

The chain couples TRBV12-3 or TRBV12-4 to TRBJ2-1; TRBD1 aligns across 11 bases. This CDR3 is 15 amino acids long. The V gene end was trimmed by 7 bases and the J gene end by 7 bases; junction bases not matched to a gene: 9. The CDR3 nucleotides read TGTGCCAGCACCCCCGGACAGGGGGCGAGGAATGAGCAGTTCTTC. Translating it yields CASTPGQGARNEQFF.

In its sample, this clonotype was seen a few times. The chain employs TRBV28 and TRBJ2-2; a possible D gene is TRBD2 (5 bases). The CDR3 has 15 amino acids. Germline CDR1 is MDHEN and CDR2 is SYDVKM. The V end was cut by 8 bases, the J end by 2 bases, with 15 bases between. CDR3 nucleotide sequence: TGTGCCAGCCTTAATGAGCGGTACAACACCGGGGAGCTGTTTTTT. Translating it yields CASLNERYNTGELFF.

The chain joins TRBV9 to TRBJ1-1; 11 positions agree with TRBD1. Trimming took 3 bases from V and 3 from J; bases not matched to a gene: 4. The CDR3 runs to 15 residues. From germline, CDR1 is SGDLS and CDR2 YYNGEE. CDR3: CASSEGTGGHTEAFF. The CDR3 DNA sequence: TGTGCCAGCAGCGAAGGGACAGGGGGGCACACTGAAGCTTTCTTT. Looking up the rest from reference TRBV9 and TRBJ1-1 gives the full variable domain: DSGVTQTPKHLITATGQRVTLRCSPRSGDLSVYWYQQSLDQGLQFLIQYYNGEERAKGNILERFSAQQFPDLHSELNLSSLELGDSALYFCASSEGTGGHTEAFFGQGTRLTVV.